A single sample is the source of the 21 T cell receptor beta chains below, sequenced in a study of CD8 T cells in ankylosing spondylitis. Study conclusions and caveats: One TCR beta motif, made up of under ten highly homologous variants, appeared characteristic of ankylosing spondylitis blood.

TCRdb independently ran MiXCR on the 5' RACE reads; one entry per CDR3 protein. The sample has 670,000 or so distinct CDR3 sequences; roughly 19% are singletons. These receptors lack a known antigen. The sequencing sample was made of blood, either unsorted or a sorted T cell fraction (not recorded which). These receptors all stem from a male donor with ankylosing spondylitis.

This clonotype showed up many times. The J gene is TRBJ1-2, the V gene TRBV9; D might be TRBD1 (6 bases). Trimming cost V 3 bases and J 5 bases, with 14 bases left between them. Germline lookup yields CDR1 SGDLS and CDR2 YYNGEE. This CDR3 comprises 14 residues. The CDR3 loop is CASSEVTDSYGYTF. The CDR3 DNA reads as TGTGCCAGCAGCGAGGTGACGGACAGTTATGGCTACACCTTC.

A few counts support this clonotype. The chain's CDR3 is CASSRDRGFGQPQHF. CDR3 sequence (DNA): TGTGCCAGTAGTCGGGACAGGGGATTTGGTCAGCCCCAGCATTTT. The V call is TRBV19, the J call TRBJ1-5, with TRBD1 matching 10 bases. From germline, CDR1 is LNHDA and CDR2 SQIVND (reference sequence). The CDR3 is made up of 15 amino acids. The J segment lost 6 bases and the V segment lost 5 bases, leaving 7 bases of the junction unmatched. The complete variable domain, with remaining parts taken from reference TRBV19 and TRBJ1-5, reads DGGITQSPKYLFRKEGQNVTLSCEQNLNHDAMYWYRQDPGQGLRLIYYSQIVNDFQKGDIAEGYSVSREKKESFPLTVTSAQKNPTAFYLCASSRDRGFGQPQHFGDGTRLSIL.

In its sample, this clonotype was seen a few times. The chain recombines TRBV5-1 with TRBJ1-2; D not certain. The V end lost 0 bases, the J end lost 0 bases, and 12 bases lay between the germline ends. This CDR3 comprises 16 residues. The germline V gene has CDR1 SGHRS and CDR2 YFSETQ. CDR3 nucleotide sequence: TGCGCCAGCAGCTTGGGGGATCGGGATTCTAACTATGGCTACACCTTC. It encodes CASSLGDRDSNYGYTF. Combining the CDR3 with reference TRBV5-1 and TRBJ1-2 gives the whole variable domain KAGVTQTPRYLIKTRGQQVTLSCSPISGHRSVSWYQQTPGQGLQFLFEYFSETQRNKGNFPGRFSGRQFSNSRSEMNVSTLELGDSALYLCASSLGDRDSNYGYTFGSGTRLTVV.

The chain joins TRBV6-6 to TRBJ2-7; maybe TRBD1 (6 bases). V shed 11 bases and J shed 0 bases, with 14 bases lying between them. Germline-derived CDR1 and CDR2 are MNHNY and SVGAGI (reference sequence). This CDR3 is built from 13 residues. CDR3 bases: TGTGCCGTCGGGCAGGGGAGCTCCTACGAGCAGTACTTC. As protein: CAVGQGSSYEQYF.

There are many counts of this clonotype. The genes are TRBV3-1 and TRBJ1-2, with D hard to call. Looked up from germline, CDR1 is LGHDT and CDR2 is YNNKEL (reference sequence). This CDR3 is built from 13 residues. V was pared by 1 base and J by 4 bases, with 7 bases between. The DNA of the CDR3 is TGTGCCAGCAGCCAAGGGGCCCCCTATGGCTACACCTTC. It is translated as CASSQGAPYGYTF.

This rearrangement joins TRBV20-1 to TRBJ1-1, with a tentative D call TRBD1 (6 bases). Trimming took 8 bases from V and 4 from J, leaving 17 bases between them. The germline CDR1 and CDR2 sequences are DFQATT and SNEGSKA (reference sequence). The CDR3 length is 13 residues. CDR3 amino acids: CSPTGRGPTEAFF. The CDR3 nucleotides read TGCAGTCCGACAGGACGGGGCCCCACTGAAGCTTTCTTT.

The J gene is TRBJ1-3, the V gene TRBV28; the D is unclear. The CDR3 is 13 amino acids. CDR1 and CDR2 (germline): MDHEN, SYDVKM. V was cut by 8 bases and J by 0 bases, with 8 bases left in between. The CDR3 region is CASGVGSGNTIYF. CDR3 coding DNA: TGTGCCAGCGGGGTGGGCTCTGGAAACACCATATATTTT.

This clonotype was seen more than once but under ten times. The rearrangement joins TRBV6-1 to TRBJ2-2, with 9 bases that match TRBD1. Germline CDR1 and CDR2: MNHNS and SASEGT. The CDR3 covers 14 residues. V lost 6 bases to trimming and J lost 5 bases; unmatched junction nucleotides: 4. Here the CDR3 reads CASRGQGETGELFF. The CDR3 region has the DNA TGTGCCAGCAGGGGACAGGGCGAAACCGGGGAGCTGTTTTTT.

The chain recombines TRBV6-5 with TRBJ1-4; D is ambiguous. V lost 0 bases and J 6 bases, leaving 11 bases between the germline ends. The CDR3 runs to 15 residues. CDR1 and CDR2 (germline): MNHEY, SVGAGI. In nucleotides, the CDR3 is TGTGCCAGCAGTTACTCAGGTTCCCGTGATGAAAAACTGTTTTTT. Amino acid sequence: CASSYSGSRDEKLFF.

The chain joins TRBV5-6 to TRBJ1-4; D remains ambiguous. CDR1 is SGHDT and CDR2 is YYEEEE in the germline V gene. The CDR3 covers 15 residues. The V gene lost 1 base and the J gene lost 0 bases, with 7 bases spanning the gap. In DNA, the CDR3 is TGTGCCAGCAGCTTGACCGGGACAACTAATGAAAAACTGTTTTTT. This codes for CASSLTGTTNEKLFF.

J is TRBJ1-1 and V is TRBV5-1, with a weak D call TRBD1 (6 bases). The CDR3 totals 15 residues. CDR1 is SGHRS, CDR2 YFSETQ, per germline. Trimming removed 0 bases at V and 4 bases at J, with 13 bases between. The CDR3 DNA follows: TGCGCCAGCAGCTTGGAAGGGGGGCGTATCACTGAAGCTTTCTTT. Its translation: CASSLEGGRITEAFF.

This clonotype was seen more than once but under ten times. The chain links TRBV7-8 to TRBJ2-1, with 8 positions matching TRBD2. V was clipped by 5 bases and J by 10 bases; unmatched bases: 7. This CDR3 spans 13 amino acids. The germline gives CDR1 SGHVS, CDR2 FQNEAQ. The CDR3 is CASSLGTRWEQFF. The CDR3 nucleotides are TGTGCCAGCAGCCTCGGGACTAGGTGGGAGCAGTTCTTC.

The sample holds a few counts of this clonotype. This rearrangement joins TRBV27 to TRBJ2-5; 16 bases are shared with TRBD2. The germline gives CDR1 MNHEY, CDR2 SMNVEV (reference sequence). CDR3 length: 16 amino acids. V lost 5 bases and J lost 5; bases outside the gene matches: 5. CDR3 coding DNA: TGTGCCAGCAGTGAGGGACTAGCGGGGGGGGAGGAGACCCAGTACTTC. Protein sequence: CASSEGLAGGEETQYF.

The V call is TRBV4-1, the J call TRBJ1-1; D gene unclear. CDR1 and CDR2 from the germline V gene are MGHRA and YSYEKL. Trimming removed 3 bases at V and 6 bases at J, with 8 bases between. This CDR3 contains 12 residues. This CDR3 is CASSHGQPEAFF. In DNA form, the CDR3 reads TGCGCCAGCAGCCATGGGCAACCTGAAGCTTTCTTT.

The chain carries TRBV5-1 and TRBJ2-1; D not resolved. The V and J ends lost 0 bases and 10 bases respectively, with 8 bases between them. There are 12 residues in the CDR3. The germline V gene encodes CDR1 SGHRS and CDR2 YFSETQ. The CDR3 is CASSLDYREQFF. The CDR3 nucleotides are TGCGCCAGCAGCTTGGACTATCGAGAGCAGTTCTTC. Based on the CDR3 plus reference TRBV5-1 and TRBJ2-1, the full variable domain is KAGVTQTPRYLIKTRGQQVTLSCSPISGHRSVSWYQQTPGQGLQFLFEYFSETQRNKGNFPGRFSGRQFSNSRSEMNVSTLELGDSALYLCASSLDYREQFFGPGTRLTVL.

This clonotype was seen more than once but under ten times. The chain is built from TRBV5-6 and TRBJ2-3; D unresolved. CDR1 SGHDT and CDR2 YYEEEE come from the germline V gene. The CDR3 has 13 amino acids. V was clipped by 3 bases and J by 0 bases, with 5 bases between them. This chain's CDR3 is CASSSMSTDTQYF. CDR3 nucleotide sequence: TGTGCCAGCAGCTCGATGAGCACAGATACGCAGTATTTT.

In its sample, this clonotype was seen many times. The DNA of the CDR3 is TGCGCCAGCAGCCCAGTTGTACACTATGGCTACACCTTC. It is translated as CASSPVVHYGYTF. The chain employs TRBV10-2 and TRBJ1-2; no clear D gene. Trimming removed 6 bases at V and 3 bases at J, with 11 bases between. From germline, CDR1 is WSHSY and CDR2 SAAADI. This CDR3 spans 13 amino acids.

This clonotype was seen a handful of times. The V call is TRBV14, the J call TRBJ2-7; perhaps TRBD1 as D (6 bases). V was cut by 2 bases and J by 0 bases, with 11 bases left in between. The CDR3 covers 15 residues. The germline gives CDR1 SGHDN, CDR2 FVKESK. The CDR3 bases are TGTGCCAGCAGCCAACACACAGGGCCCTCCTACGAGCAGTACTTC. This codes for CASSQHTGPSYEQYF.

This clonotype has only a few counts. The chain is built from TRBV7-2 and TRBJ1-5; D is unclear. Germline lookup yields CDR1 SGHTA and CDR2 FQGNSA. The ends were cut back, 1 base at V and 8 bases at J, with 18 bases in the middle. The CDR3 totals 16 residues. CDR3 coding DNA: TGTGCCAGCAGCTTAGGGATCGGAAAGAATAGCAAGCCCCAGCATTTT. Its translation is CASSLGIGKNSKPQHF.

The rearrangement joins TRBV2 to TRBJ2-7; D remains unclear. Germline assignment: CDR1 SNHLY and CDR2 FYNNEI. The CDR3 spans 14 residues. Trimming shortened V by 2 bases and J by 7 bases, and 15 bases separated the two germline ends. The CDR3 sequence: CASSESWLPGEQYF. CDR3 nucleotide sequence: TGTGCCAGCAGTGAATCTTGGCTACCGGGTGAGCAGTACTTC.

This clonotype was counted only a few times. The J gene is TRBJ2-1, the V gene TRBV20-1; 15 nucleotides match TRBD2. Germline V gives CDR1 DFQATT, CDR2 SNEGSKA (reference sequence). The length of the CDR3 is 13 residues. The V and J ends lost 6 bases and 12 bases, in that order; junction bases with no gene match: 6. The CDR3 DNA reads TGCAGTGCCAGGACTAGCGGGAGGGGGGGGCAGTTCTTC. The encoded protein is CSARTSGRGGQFF.